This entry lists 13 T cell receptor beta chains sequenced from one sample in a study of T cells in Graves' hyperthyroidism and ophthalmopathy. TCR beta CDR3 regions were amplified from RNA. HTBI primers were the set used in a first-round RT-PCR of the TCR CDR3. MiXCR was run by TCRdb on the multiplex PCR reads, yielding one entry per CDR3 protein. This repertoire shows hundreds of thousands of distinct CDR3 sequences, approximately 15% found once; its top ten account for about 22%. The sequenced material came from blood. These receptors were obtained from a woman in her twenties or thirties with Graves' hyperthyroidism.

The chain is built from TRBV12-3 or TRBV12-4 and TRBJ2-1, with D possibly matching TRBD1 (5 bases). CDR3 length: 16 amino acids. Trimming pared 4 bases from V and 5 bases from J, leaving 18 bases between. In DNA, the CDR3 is TGTGCCAGCAGTTCGCTGAGGCCAGGGCGTAACAATGAGCAGTTCTTC. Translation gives CASSSLRPGRNNEQFF.

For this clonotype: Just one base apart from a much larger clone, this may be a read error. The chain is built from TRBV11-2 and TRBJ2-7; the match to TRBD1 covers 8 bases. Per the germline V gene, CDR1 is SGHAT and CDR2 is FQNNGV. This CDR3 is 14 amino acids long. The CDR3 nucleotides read TGTGCCAGCAGCACGACAGGGGTGGTCTACGATCAGTACTTC. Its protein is CASSTTGVVYDQYF.

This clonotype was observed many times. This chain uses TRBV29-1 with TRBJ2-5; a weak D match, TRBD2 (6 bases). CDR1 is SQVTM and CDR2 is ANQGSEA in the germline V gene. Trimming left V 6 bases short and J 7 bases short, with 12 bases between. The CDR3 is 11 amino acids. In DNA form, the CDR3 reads TGCAGCGTCGACTTGGGAGGGACCCAGTACTTC. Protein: CSVDLGGTQYF.

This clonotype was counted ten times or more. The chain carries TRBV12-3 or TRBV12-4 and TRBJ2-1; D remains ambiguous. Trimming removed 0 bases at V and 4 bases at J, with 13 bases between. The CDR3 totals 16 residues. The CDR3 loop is CASSLARVPPYNEQFF. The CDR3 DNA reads TGTGCCAGCAGTTTAGCGAGAGTCCCTCCTTACAATGAGCAGTTCTTC.

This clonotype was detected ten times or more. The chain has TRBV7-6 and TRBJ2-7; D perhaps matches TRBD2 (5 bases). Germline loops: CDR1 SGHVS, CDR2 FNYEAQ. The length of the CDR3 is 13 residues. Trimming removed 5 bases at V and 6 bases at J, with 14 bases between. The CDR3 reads CASSHNSEVEQYF. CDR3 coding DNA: TGTGCCAGCAGCCACAACTCGGAGGTCGAGCAGTACTTC.

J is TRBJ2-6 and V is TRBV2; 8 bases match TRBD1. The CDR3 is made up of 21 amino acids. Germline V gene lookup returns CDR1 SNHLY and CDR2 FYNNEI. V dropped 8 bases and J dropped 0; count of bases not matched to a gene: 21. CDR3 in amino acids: CASLGVWGQEVVDSGANVLTF. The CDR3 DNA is TGTGCCAGCTTAGGGGTTTGGGGACAGGAGGTAGTTGACTCTGGGGCCAACGTCCTGACTTTC.

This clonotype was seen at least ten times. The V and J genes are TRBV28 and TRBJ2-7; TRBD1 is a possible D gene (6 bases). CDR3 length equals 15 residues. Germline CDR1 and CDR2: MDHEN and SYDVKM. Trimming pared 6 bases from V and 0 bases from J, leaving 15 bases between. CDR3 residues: CASRSQGAPSYEQYF. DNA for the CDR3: TGTGCCAGCAGGTCACAGGGAGCCCCCTCCTACGAGCAGTACTTC.

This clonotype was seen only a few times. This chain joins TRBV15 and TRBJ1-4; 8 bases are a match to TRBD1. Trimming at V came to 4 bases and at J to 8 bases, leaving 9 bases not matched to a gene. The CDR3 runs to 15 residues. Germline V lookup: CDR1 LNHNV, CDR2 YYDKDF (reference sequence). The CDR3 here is CATSKSGGAAEKLFF. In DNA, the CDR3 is TGTGCCACCAGCAAATCAGGGGGCGCAGCCGAAAAACTGTTTTTT.

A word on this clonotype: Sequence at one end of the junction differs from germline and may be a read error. CDR3 in amino acids: CATSYQETQYF. For the CDR3, the DNA is TGTGCCACCAGCTACCAAGAGACCCAGTACTTC. The rearrangement links TRBV7-2 to TRBJ2-5, with no clear D. Germline loops: CDR1 SGHTA, CDR2 FQGNSA. The CDR3 contains 11 residues.

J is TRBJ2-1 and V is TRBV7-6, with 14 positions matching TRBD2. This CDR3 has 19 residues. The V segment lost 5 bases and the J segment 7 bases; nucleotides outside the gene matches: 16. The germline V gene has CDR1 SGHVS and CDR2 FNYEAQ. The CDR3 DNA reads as TGTGCCAGCAGCCAACAGGGACAGCCCGGGACTAGCGGGAGAAATGAGCAGTTCTTC. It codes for CASSQQGQPGTSGRNEQFF.

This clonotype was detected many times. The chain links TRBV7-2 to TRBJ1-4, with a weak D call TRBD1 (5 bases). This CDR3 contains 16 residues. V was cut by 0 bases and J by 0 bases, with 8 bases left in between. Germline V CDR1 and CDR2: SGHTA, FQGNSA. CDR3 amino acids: CASSLAGTATNEKLFF. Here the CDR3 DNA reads TGTGCCAGCAGCTTAGCAGGGACTGCAACTAATGAAAAACTGTTTTTT.

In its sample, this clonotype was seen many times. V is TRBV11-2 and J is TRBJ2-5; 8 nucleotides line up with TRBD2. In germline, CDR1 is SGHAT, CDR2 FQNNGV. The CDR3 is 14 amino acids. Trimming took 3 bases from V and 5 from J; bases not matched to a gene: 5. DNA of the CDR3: TGTGCCAGCAGCTTGCGGGGGGACTGGGAGACCCAGTACTTC. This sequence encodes CASSLRGDWETQYF.

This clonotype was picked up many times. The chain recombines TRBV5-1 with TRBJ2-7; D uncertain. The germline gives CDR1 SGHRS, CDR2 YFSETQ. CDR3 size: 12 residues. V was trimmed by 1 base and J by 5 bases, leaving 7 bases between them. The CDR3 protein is CASSLIGNEQYF. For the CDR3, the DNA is TGCGCCAGCAGCTTGATAGGGAACGAGCAGTACTTC.